Listed here is a single T cell receptor beta chain. This specimen belongs to a study of T cell changes during pregnancy in multiple sclerosis. Here immunoSEQ multiplex PCR was the method, and the copy in TCRdb shows in-frame clones only, minus some. The data contain tens of thousands of clones, roughly 93% of them singletons. In germline, CDR1 is GTSNPN, CDR2 SVGIG (reference sequence). The CDR3 is made up of 12 amino acids. Unmatched junction bases numbered 4, after V lost 1 base and J lost 8 bases. This receptor was obtained from a female donor with multiple sclerosis, enrolled in a pregnancy study. The sample in question was peripheral blood, obtained in the second trimester of pregnancy. This sequence joins TRBV30 and TRBJ1-1, with 7 bases aligning to TRBD1. CDR3 nucleotides: TGTGCCTGGAGTGCCCCAGGGGGGGAAGCTTTCTTT. This gives the protein CAWSAPGGEAFF. Variable domain in full (rest from reference TRBV30 and TRBJ1-1): SQTIHQWPATLVQPVGSPLSLECTVEGTSNPNLYWYRQAAGRGLQLLFYSVGIGQISSEVPQNLSASRPQDRQFILSSKKLLLSDSGFYLCAWSAPGGEAFFGQGTRLTVV.